The 16 T cell receptor beta chains listed next were all sequenced from one sample in a study of sequential checkpoint blockade in melanoma. Generated by immunoSEQ multiplex PCR, the TCRdb table keeps only in-frame clones and is missing some. The table has about 17,000 clones, more than 65% seen once. Noted treatment: randomized to nivolumab then ipilimumab (arm A) or the reverse (arm B). This sample comprised CD8+ T cells sorted from blood (inferred from file names), obtained from a patient given nivolumab and ipilimumab in sequence. These receptors were collected from a human donor with melanoma.

V is TRBV6-1 and J is TRBJ1-4; tentatively, D is TRBD1 (5 bases). The V gene's germline CDR1 is MNHNS and CDR2 SASEGT. V was clipped by 1 base and J by 1 base, with 7 bases between them. The CDR3 contains 15 residues. The DNA for the CDR3 is TGTGCCAGCAGTGAAGTCCAGGGAACTAATGAAAAACTGTTTTTT. The encoded protein is CASSEVQGTNEKLFF.

Points on this clone: The sample contains more than one DNA sequence encoding this CDR3. The DNA for the CDR3 is TGTGCCAGCAGCGCCGGGACAGCCGACTTCTATGGCTACACCTTC. This translates into CASSAGTADFYGYTF. This sequence joins TRBV9 and TRBJ1-2, with TRBD1 matching 7 bases. The CDR3 consists of 15 residues. Looked up from germline, CDR1 is SGDLS and CDR2 is YYNGEE. J gave up 4 bases and V 3 bases, and 9 bases lay outside the gene matches.

This chain connects TRBV5-6 to TRBJ1-1; TRBD1 might be the D (6 bases). Trimming removed 4 bases at V and 5 bases at J, with 18 bases between. Germline V CDR1 and CDR2: SGHDT, YYEEEE. There are 15 residues in the CDR3. CDR3 loop: CASSEGGALSTEAFF. The CDR3, as DNA: TGTGCCAGCAGCGAAGGGGGGGCGCTTTCAACTGAAGCTTTCTTT.

This clone is medium-sized within its sample. The chain couples TRBV5-8 to TRBJ2-2; no definite D call. The CDR3 extends over 14 amino acids. The ends were cut back, 4 bases at V and 0 bases at J, with 7 bases in the middle. Looked up from germline, CDR1 is SGHTS and CDR2 is YDEGEE. CDR3 protein: CASSIRPNTGELFF. CDR3 nucleotide sequence: TGTGCCAGCAGCATCCGTCCGAACACCGGGGAGCTGTTTTTT.

The chain has TRBV29-1 and TRBJ2-1, with D possibly matching TRBD1 (6 bases). The ends were cut back, 4 bases at V and 0 bases at J, with 10 bases in the middle. Germline V gene data show CDR1 as SQVTM and CDR2 as ANQGSEA. The CDR3 runs to 14 residues. CDR3 nucleotide sequence: TGCAGCGTTGTAGGGACACACTCCTACAATGAGCAGTTCTTC. The encoded protein is CSVVGTHSYNEQFF.

In its sample, this clone was seen a few times. This chain joins TRBV7-9 and TRBJ1-2; 7 bases are shared with TRBD1. Per the germline V gene, CDR1 is SEHNR and CDR2 is FQNEAQ (reference sequence). The CDR3 runs to 15 residues. Trimming removed 1 base from V and 3 bases from J; junction bases left unmatched: 5. DNA of the CDR3: TGTGCCAGCAGCTTAGGGGCAGGGGGTGACTATGGCTACACCTTC. Translating gives CASSLGAGGDYGYTF.

The J gene is TRBJ2-7, the V gene TRBV6-5; D is perhaps TRBD1 (5 bases). Trimming pared 5 bases from V and 3 bases from J, leaving 11 bases between. This CDR3 has 13 amino acids. Germline values: CDR1 MNHEY, CDR2 SVGAGI. CDR3 residues: CASSSDRDYEQYF. The CDR3 DNA sequence: TGTGCCAGCAGTAGCGACAGAGACTACGAGCAGTACTTC.

The CDR3 coding sequence is TGTGCCAGCAGCTCCGAACAGGGGAAGGGTGGGGCCAACGTCCTGACTTTC. Its translation is CASSSEQGKGGANVLTF. This chain uses TRBV7-3 with TRBJ2-6; the match to TRBD1 covers 7 bases. This CDR3 contains 17 residues. Unmatched junction bases numbered 9, after V lost 4 bases and J lost 3 bases. Germline loops: CDR1 SGHTA, CDR2 FQGTGA.

The rearrangement links TRBV19 to TRBJ2-2; a weak D match, TRBD1 (6 bases). Germline V CDR1 and CDR2: LNHDA, SQIVND (reference sequence). Trimming took 6 bases from V and 1 from J, leaving 9 bases between them. CDR3 length: 14 amino acids. The chain's CDR3 is CASSVGGNTGELFF. As DNA, the CDR3 is TGTGCCAGTAGCGTAGGGGGGAACACCGGGGAGCTGTTTTTT.

This rearrangement joins TRBV4-2 to TRBJ2-7, with 8 bases fitting TRBD1. Germline V gene sequence: CDR1 LGHNA, CDR2 YNFKEQ. The CDR3 is 16 residues long. The V gene end was trimmed by 4 bases and the J gene end by 3 bases; junction bases not matched to a gene: 11. Here the CDR3 reads CASSRGQDRAVYEQYF. The DNA of the CDR3 is TGTGCCAGCAGCCGAGGACAGGACAGGGCCGTCTACGAGCAGTACTTC.

The rearrangement uses TRBV29-1 and TRBJ2-4; perhaps TRBD2 as D (5 bases). Trimming took off 4 bases at V and 0 bases at J, with 16 bases between the two ends. The CDR3 covers 16 residues. Germline V lookup: CDR1 SQVTM, CDR2 ANQGSEA. CDR3 protein: CSVVIGEKLAKNIQYF. The CDR3 DNA sequence: TGCAGCGTTGTGATCGGGGAGAAGCTAGCCAAAAACATTCAGTACTTC. The whole variable domain, filled in from reference TRBV29-1 and TRBJ2-4, reads SAVISQKPSRDICQRGTSLTIQCQVDSQVTMMFWYRQQPGQSLTLIATANQGSEATYESGFVIDKFPISRPNLTFSTLTVSNMSPEDSSIYLCSVVIGEKLAKNIQYFGAGTRLSVL.

The chain links TRBV10-3 to TRBJ1-1, with D perhaps TRBD1 (6 bases). From germline, CDR1 is ENHRY and CDR2 SYGVKD. This CDR3 is built from 14 residues. The V end was cut by 4 bases, the J end by 3 bases, with 12 bases between. The CDR3 reads CAISGTEGDTEAFF. As DNA, the CDR3 is TGTGCCATCAGTGGGACCGAGGGGGACACTGAAGCTTTCTTT.

This chain joins TRBV4-3 and TRBJ1-3; tentative D call: TRBD1 (6 bases). Trimming stripped 2 bases from V and 7 bases from J, with 12 bases between. The CDR3 is made up of 14 amino acids. Germline V CDR1 and CDR2: LGHNA, YSLEER. Here the CDR3 DNA reads TGCGCCAGCAGCCAATCACAGGGAGATAACACCATATATTTT. Translated: CASSQSQGDNTIYF.

V and J are TRBV4-2 and TRBJ1-5; the D gene is possibly TRBD1 (6 bases). V was pared by 4 bases and J by 0 bases, with 13 bases between. The V gene's germline CDR1 is LGHNA and CDR2 YNFKEQ. The CDR3 spans 16 residues. The CDR3 DNA is TGTGCCAGCAGCCCGAGGGAAGGGGGTAGCAATCAGCCCCAGCATTTT. It encodes CASSPREGGSNQPQHF.

CDR3 in DNA: TGTGCCAGCAGTTCCCGGGGTTATTGGGGCTACACCTTC. Amino acid sequence: CASSSRGYWGYTF. The J gene is TRBJ1-2, the V gene TRBV28; D uncertain. V lost 4 bases, J lost 8 bases, and 14 bases lay in between. Germline values: CDR1 MDHEN, CDR2 SYDVKM. The CDR3 extends over 13 amino acids.

V is TRBV9 and J is TRBJ2-7, with D tentatively TRBD2 (6 bases). Trimming cost V 0 bases and J 0 bases, with 7 bases left between them. The CDR3 covers 14 residues. From germline, CDR1 is SGDLS and CDR2 YYNGEE. The CDR3 DNA is TGTGCCAGCAGCGTAGACGGGAGCTCCTACGAGCAGTACTTC. This translates into CASSVDGSSYEQYF. The full variable domain, completed using reference TRBV9 and TRBJ2-7, is DSGVTQTPKHLITATGQRVTLRCSPRSGDLSVYWYQQSLDQGLQFLIQYYNGEERAKGNILERFSAQQFPDLHSELNLSSLELGDSALYFCASSVDGSSYEQYFGPGTRLTVT.